This T cell receptor (beta chain) was captured by sequencing in a study of cytomegalovirus exposure and HLA in healthy donors. Study-wide background: Earlier sequencing of approximately 180 million T cells yielded fewer than 140 million unique TCR beta sequences. Study observations and caveats: Serostatus for CMV was the only available immune exposure information.

This clone was counted only a few times. Its cognate antigen is unknown. CDR1 is SQVTM and CDR2 is ANQGSEA in the germline V gene. CDR3 length equals 13 residues. The ends lost 7 bases at V and 0 bases at J; junction bases unmatched: 6. PCR amplification relied on 60 Vbeta primers (plus 13 Jbeta primers). Authors' data handling: In a later analysis, of some 80 million unique beta chains, around 9.9 million appeared in at least two donors. The method was immunoSEQ multiplex PCR; TCRdb's version includes in-frame clones alone and lacks a portion of them. From that table come the V and J calls and clone size; the DNA was used to work out D and trimming. The data contain some 130,000 clones, about four fifths of them singletons. Donors likely had unrecorded immune exposures despite being nominally healthy when sampled.

Sequencing was performed on PBMCs. This chain connects TRBV29-1 to TRBJ2-7; TRBD2 agrees at 7 bases. This sequence originates from a male donor in good health and CMV-seropositive. For the CDR3, the DNA is TGCAGCGCCCCGGGGGGTTTCTCCTACGAGCAGTACTTC. Protein product: CSAPGGFSYEQYF.